This is a list of T cell receptor beta chains from one sample in a study of PD-L1 blockade in urothelial cancer. Produced via immunoSEQ multiplex PCR; TCRdb's table is partial and in-frame only. The sample carries about 130,000 clones, less than 85% recorded once. This specimen consisted of PBMCs, obtained around atezolizumab (anti-PD-L1) treatment. Receptors were obtained from a man in his fifties with urothelial cancer. Both conserved end residues are part of each CDR3. A D gene is named only where the DNA matches it firmly. Clone size is given for some rows only: seen once, a few or many times, or a class if the clone is expanded.

j_gene	d_gene	v_gene	abundance	CDR3nt	CDR3aa
TRBJ2-5	TRBD2	TRBV7-9	.	TGTGCCAGCAGCTTAGTAGGGCTAGCGGGAGGAGAGACCCAGTACTTC	CASSLVGLAGGETQYF
TRBJ2-3	.	TRBV28	.	TGTGCCAGCAGGAGAGGGGGAAGCACAGATACGCAGTATTTT	CASRRGGSTDTQYF
TRBJ2-5	.	TRBV7-2	.	TGTGCCAGCAGCCGAGGAAGCCGAAAAGAGACCCAGTACTTC	CASSRGSRKETQYF
TRBJ1-3	.	TRBV21-1	.	TGTGCCAGCACGAACAGGGACCGAAACACCATATATTTT	CASTNRDRNTIYF
TRBJ2-7	.	TRBV7-7	few	TGTGCTAGCAGCCGCACAGTATACCACGAGCAGTACTTC	CASSRTVYHEQYF
TRBJ2-7	TRBD2	TRBV28	once	TGTGCCAGCAGTACGACTAGCGGGGGGTCCTACGAGCAGTACTTC	CASSTTSGGSYEQYF
TRBJ2-2	.	TRBV7-3	once	TGTGCCAGCAGCCCTACTCCCAGGGGCGGCGGGGAGCTGTTTTTT	CASSPTPRGGGELFF
TRBJ1-5	TRBD1	TRBV5-6	.	TGTGCCAGCAGTTTGACCGGGACAGGCCACAATCAGCCCCAGCATTTT	CASSLTGTGHNQPQHF
TRBJ2-2	.	TRBV5-8	.	TGTGCCAGCAGCTTACTAGGAGTTATTGTGGCCGGGGAGCTGTTTTTT	CASSLLGVIVAGELFF
TRBJ2-7	TRBD2	TRBV27	.	TGTGCCAGCAGTTTATCGATGGCTAGCGGGAGGTACGAGCAGTACTTC	CASSLSMASGRYEQYF
TRBJ1-4	.	TRBV7-8	.	TGTGCCAGCAGCTTAGGTATGGGGGCTGGTGAAAAACTGTTTTTT	CASSLGMGAGEKLFF
TRBJ2-7	TRBD1	TRBV5-1	.	TGCGCCAGCAGCACCAGACAGGGGGCCTACGAGCAGTACTTC	CASSTRQGAYEQYF
TRBJ2-7	TRBD1	TRBV15	.	TGTGCCACCAGCGGTCTAGGACAGGGCGCATTCTACGAGCAGTACTTC	CATSGLGQGAFYEQYF
TRBJ2-7	TRBD1	TRBV18	once	TGTGCCAGCTCACCGGTGGGGACAGGGGTCTTGGAGCAGTACTTC	CASSPVGTGVLEQYF
TRBJ1-1	TRBD1	TRBV19	many	TGTGCCACCAGCCGGGACAGGGGTACTGAAGCTTTCTTT	CATSRDRGTEAFF
TRBJ2-2	TRBD2	TRBV25-1	.	TGTGCCACTGGACTAGCGGGAGGTGGCGGGGAGCTGTTTTTT	CATGLAGGGGELFF
TRBJ2-7	.	TRBV30	.	TGTGCCTGGGGTACTACCTCCTACGAGCAGTACTTC	CAWGTTSYEQYF
TRBJ2-3	.	TRBV9	.	TGTGCCAGCAGCGTATTCTCCGGGACACCGACAGATACGCAGTATTTT	CASSVFSGTPTDTQYF
TRBJ1-1	.	TRBV6-5	once	TGTGCCAGCAGTTACCGAGGGAACACTGAAGCTTTCTTT	CASSYRGNTEAFF
TRBJ2-3	.	TRBV7-3	.	TGTGCCAGCAGCAAAGGACTCGAGCGGGGCACAGATACGCAGTATTTT	CASSKGLERGTDTQYF
TRBJ1-5	TRBD1	TRBV19	.	TGTGCCAGTAACAGACAGGGTAGCAATCAGCCCCAGCATTTT	CASNRQGSNQPQHF
TRBJ2-3	TRBD2	TRBV2	.	TGTGCCAGATCTGAGAAAAAATCTAGCGGGACGGATACGCAGTATTTT	CARSEKKSSGTDTQYF
TRBJ1-5	.	TRBV10-3	.	TGTGCCATCAGTGGGGGAGGATCGAGCAATCAGCCCCAGCATTTT	CAISGGGSSNQPQHF
TRBJ2-7	.	TRBV6-4	.	TGTGCCAGCAGTCGAGGGAGCCCAGGCTACGAGCAGTACTTC	CASSRGSPGYEQYF
TRBJ1-1	TRBD1	TRBV28	.	TGTGCCAGCAGCTTTGCGGGACAGGGAAAGGGGAATACTGAAGCTTTCTTT	CASSFAGQGKGNTEAFF
TRBJ2-7	.	TRBV27	few	TGTGCCAGCAGTCCACCGAGCTCCTACGAGCAGTACTTC	CASSPPSSYEQYF
TRBJ2-1	.	TRBV5-1	.	TGCGCCAGCAGCTTAGCGGTGATCAATGAGCAGTTCTTC	CASSLAVINEQFF
TRBJ1-5	.	TRBV28	.	TGTGCCAGCAAGGGGGAGTCCCAGCATTTT	CASKGESQHF
TRBJ1-1	.	TRBV7-3	few	TGTGCCAGCAGCCAGGAGGTGGACACTGAAGCTTTCTTT	CASSQEVDTEAFF
TRBJ1-6	TRBD1	TRBV5-4	few	TGTGCCAGCAGCTTGACAGGGGGCGAGTCACCCCTCCACTTT	CASSLTGGESPLHF
TRBJ2-2	.	TRBV28	.	TGTGCCAGCAGTATGCCCCGTGTCAGGGCCGCGAACACCGGGGAGCTGTTTTTT	CASSMPRVRAANTGELFF
TRBJ2-7	.	TRBV21-1	.	TGTGCCAGCAGCGGAAGGGGGCGGGAGGGGCCCTTAGTGTACGAGCAGTACTTC	CASSGRGREGPLVYEQYF
TRBJ1-4	.	TRBV27	.	TGTGCCAGCAAAAGGGGCCGTACCTTAAATGAAAAACTGTTTTTT	CASKRGRTLNEKLFF
TRBJ2-5	TRBD1	TRBV27	few	TGTGCCAGCCTCGGGACAGGGGTAGGGGGGGAGACCCAGTACTTC	CASLGTGVGGETQYF
TRBJ2-5	.	TRBV5-6	.	TGTGCCAGCAGCTCGGCGGGGGCCGGAGAGACCCAGTACTTC	CASSSAGAGETQYF
TRBJ1-1	.	TRBV6-5	once	TGTGCCAGCAGCGACAGGAGACCCCCGAACACTGAAGCTTTCTTT	CASSDRRPPNTEAFF
TRBJ2-7	TRBD1	TRBV11-2	.	TGTGCCAGCAGCTTAGGACAGGGATCTAGAGAGCAGTACTTC	CASSLGQGSREQYF
TRBJ2-7	.	TRBV28	.	TGTGCCAGTTGGCGGGACCCTTCTTACGAGCAGTACTTC	CASWRDPSYEQYF
TRBJ2-2	.	TRBV6-6	.	TGTGCCAGCAGTTACTCCTTCGGGGAGCTGTTTTTT	CASSYSFGELFF
TRBJ1-1	.	TRBV30	few	TGTGCCTGGAGGATTGACAGTAACACTGAAGCTTTCTTT	CAWRIDSNTEAFF
TRBJ1-4	.	TRBV7-3	.	TGTGCCAGCAGCTTTGACAGGTTTCTGTTTTTT	CASSFDRFLFF
TRBJ2-7	.	TRBV2	few	TGTGCCAGCCGGGAGCGGATCTCCTACGAGCAGTACTTC	CASRERISYEQYF
TRBJ2-1	.	TRBV7-9	.	TGTGCCAGCAGCCCATCCGCCATGATGGCCTGGAATGAGCAGTTCTTC	CASSPSAMMAWNEQFF
TRBJ2-7	TRBD2	TRBV7-9	.	TGTGCCAGCAGCCCCTCTAGCGGGAGGGACTCCTACGAGCAGTACTTC	CASSPSSGRDSYEQYF
TRBJ2-4	.	TRBV5-4	.	TGTGCCAGCAGCCCTTTACAGGGAGCCAAAAACATTCAGTACTTC	CASSPLQGAKNIQYF
TRBJ2-1	TRBD2	TRBV2	.	TGTGCCAGCACGGTTAGCGGGAGAGGCAATGAGCAGTTCTTC	CASTVSGRGNEQFF
TRBJ1-1	.	TRBV11-2	.	TGTGCCAGCAACCCTGGGGGCCCTCCCGAAGCTTTCTTT	CASNPGGPPEAFF
TRBJ2-7	TRBD2	TRBV7-9	few	TGTGCCAGCGAATTGACTAGCGGGAACTCCTACGAGCAGTACTTC	CASELTSGNSYEQYF
TRBJ1-6	.	TRBV4-1	.	TGCGCCAGCAGCCAAGATCAACCGGGAGGAAATTCACCCCTCCACTTT	CASSQDQPGGNSPLHF
TRBJ2-3	TRBD1	TRBV5-8	.	TGTGCCAGCAGCCTCCGGGACAGGGACAGAGATACGCAGTATTTT	CASSLRDRDRDTQYF
TRBJ2-7	.	TRBV5-6	.	TGTGCCAGCAGCTCTACCTCCTACGAGCAGTACTTC	CASSSTSYEQYF
TRBJ1-3	.	TRBV25-1	.	TGTGCCAGCAGGGGCCTCTCTGGAAACACCATATATTTT	CASRGLSGNTIYF
TRBJ2-1	TRBD2	TRBV7-3	.	TGTGCCAGCAGCACCGGACTAGCGGAGGAGCAGTTCTTC	CASSTGLAEEQFF